Here is one T cell receptor beta chain with its context. This record belongs to a study of blood T cells in healthy people across ages. The second PCR ran about 6 to 11 cycles with a sample-barcoded 5' primer and J-beta primers. In TCRdb, the 5' RACE reads were re-called with MiXCR into one record per CDR3 protein. There are about 900,000 distinct CDR3 sequences in the sample; 62% occur only once, and roughly 25% lies in the top ten. V was trimmed by 4 bases and J by 0 bases, leaving 14 bases between them. CDR1 and CDR2 (germline): MNHNS, SASEGT. This CDR3 region has 16 residues. Sequenced sample: blood. The TCR comes from a man younger than 45 in good health. The J gene is TRBJ2-3, the V gene TRBV6-1, with D hard to call. The CDR3 coding sequence is TGTGCCAGCAGTGCGAACAGCCCGATGAGCACAGATACGCAGTATTTT. Its protein product is CASSANSPMSTDTQYF.